This T cell receptor beta chain was recovered during a study of graft-versus-host responses after intestinal transplantation. Study-wide results and caveats: Some patients had graft-donor T cell macrochimerism. In their allografts, the ratios of graft-versus-host to host-versus-graft T cell clones were high. Recipient marrow showed GvH clones, some seen first in ileum or blood.

Labeling with CFSE marked approximately 200,000 responder cells, which were plated with approximately 200,000 irradiated, violet-dye-labeled stimulator cells. CDR1 and CDR2 (germline): MNHEY, SMNVEV (reference sequence). Trimming left V 3 bases short and J 5 bases short, with 8 bases between. The CDR3 has 13 residues. Sequencing was performed with immunoSEQ multiplex PCR; in TCRdb, only in-frame clones are kept and a portion is missing. The sample contains around 21,000 clones, roughly 44% of which appear only once. This clonotype was sampled from a human patient who was an organ donor for intestinal transplantation. The J gene is TRBJ2-1, the V gene TRBV27, with TRBD2 as a possible D gene (6 bases). The specimen comprised alloreactive CD8+ T cells from a mixed lymphocyte reaction culture, sampled before transplantation. As to subset: CFSE-low proliferating T cells sorted from roughly 6-day pre-transplant mixed lymphocyte reaction (GvH or HvG direction). CDR3 nucleotide sequence: TGTGCCAGCAGTTTCGGGGGACACAATGAGCAGTTCTTC. Its protein product is CASSFGGHNEQFF.